Below, 5 T cell receptor beta chains from the same sample are listed, as sequenced in a study of radiation and T cells in renal cell carcinoma (dated by TCRdb to 2020 to 2021). Library creation used the immunoSEQ multiplex PCR assay. The clones in this table, taken by TCRdb from immuneACCESS, are in-frame only. Not every clone is retained; where verified, under half of the shortfall comes from an unresolved V gene, and the cause of the rest is unknown. The sample data list about 130,000 clones, and about 88% of these were observed just once. Around 13% of the sample comes from the top ten. This sample's time point label indicates: baseline pretreatment blood. Taken with the paper, the label for treatment or condition translates to: 15 Gy SBRT to primary tumor, nephrectomy 4 weeks later. The sequences come from blood, collected from a patient whose treatment included radiotherapy and nephrectomy. The receptors here all came from a woman aged 50 to 65 with renal cell carcinoma.

J is TRBJ2-2 and V is TRBV6-1; no clear D. V was trimmed by 5 bases and J by 1 base, leaving 11 bases between them. The CDR3 is 15 residues long. The germline gives CDR1 MNHNS, CDR2 SASEGT. In nucleotides, the CDR3 is TGTGCCAGCAGTAGACGGGCCCAGAACACCGGGGAGCTGTTTTTT. It translates to CASSRRAQNTGELFF.

This clone was found once. This chain uses TRBV4-3 with TRBJ1-6; D gene unclear. Trimming pared 4 bases from V and 3 bases from J, leaving 7 bases between. The CDR3 consists of 14 residues. Germline-derived CDR1 and CDR2 are LGHNA and YSLEER. For the CDR3, the DNA is TGCGCCAGCAGCCCGGGAAACTATAATTCACCCCTCCACTTT. Protein sequence: CASSPGNYNSPLHF.

CDR3 sequence reads: CASSVEAGLITGETQYF. CDR3 nucleotide sequence: TGTGCCAGCAGCGTAGAGGCGGGACTCATTACGGGAGAGACCCAGTACTTC. V and J are TRBV9 and TRBJ2-5; D perhaps matches TRBD2 (6 bases). V lost 0 bases and J lost 4, with 19 bases in between. Germline assignment: CDR1 SGDLS and CDR2 YYNGEE. This CDR3 has 17 residues.

This chain joins TRBV2 and TRBJ2-1; tentatively, D is TRBD2 (6 bases). Trimming took off 8 bases at V and 8 bases at J, with 16 bases between the two ends. CDR3 size: 13 residues. Germline-derived CDR1 and CDR2 are SNHLY and FYNNEI. The chain's CDR3 is CASRERPDHEQFF. The CDR3 coding sequence is TGTGCCAGCCGGGAGAGGCCAGACCATGAGCAGTTCTTC. Supplemented by reference TRBV2 and TRBJ2-1, the full variable domain reads EPEVTQTPSHQVTQMGQEVILRCVPISNHLYFYWYRQILGQKVEFLVSFYNNEISEKSEIFDDQFSVERPDGSNFTLKIRSTKLEDSAMYFCASRERPDHEQFFGPGTRLTVL.

The chain uses TRBV2 and TRBJ1-4; 7 positions match TRBD1. Trimming removed 6 bases from V and 8 bases from J; junction bases left unmatched: 9. The CDR3 contains 14 residues. Looked up from germline, CDR1 is SNHLY and CDR2 is FYNNEI. CDR3 amino acids: CASSEQGIREKLFF. DNA for the CDR3: TGTGCCAGCAGCGAACAGGGGATTCGCGAAAAACTGTTTTTT.